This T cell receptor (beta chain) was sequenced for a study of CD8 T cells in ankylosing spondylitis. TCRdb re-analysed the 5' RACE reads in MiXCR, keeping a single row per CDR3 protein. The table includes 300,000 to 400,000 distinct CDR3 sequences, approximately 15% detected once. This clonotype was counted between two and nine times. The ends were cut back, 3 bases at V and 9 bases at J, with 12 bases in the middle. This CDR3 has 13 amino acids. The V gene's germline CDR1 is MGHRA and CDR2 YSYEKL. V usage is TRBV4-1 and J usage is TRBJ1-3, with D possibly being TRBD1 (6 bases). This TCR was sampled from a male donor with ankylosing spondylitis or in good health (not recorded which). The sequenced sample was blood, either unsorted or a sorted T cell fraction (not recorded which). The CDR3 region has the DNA TGCGCCAGCAGCCAGGGAGGGGGGATCACCATATATTTT. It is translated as CASSQGGGITIYF.